This T cell receptor beta chain is from a study of T cell responses to AZD1222 COVID-19 vaccine. Study observations and caveats: Spike-specific TCR breadth rose after two AZD1222 doses, and depth rose as well. Baseline serostatus was positive in only six or seven AZD1222 recipients. Clonal diversity was possibly underestimated, and the donors were mostly white British, with more females.

V gave up 8 bases and J gave up 4 bases; unmatched junction bases: 1. The CDR3 runs 13 residues. Germline V gives CDR1 LNHDA, CDR2 SQIVND (reference sequence). As to this clone: Its antigen remains unidentified.

Sequenced by immunoSEQ multiplex PCR; TCRdb stores in-frame clones only, minus some. The sample has around 130,000 clones, 90% to 95% seen once; the top ten hold 6% to 7%. This receptor was identified in an adult in good health. The chain combines TRBV19 with TRBJ2-7, with 14 bases identical to TRBD2. This specimen was peripheral blood, taken on day 0 of AZD1222 vaccination. CDR3 amino acids: CASRLAGGYEQYF. The CDR3, as DNA: TGTGCCAGTCGACTAGCGGGAGGGTACGAGCAGTACTTC. Combining the CDR3 with reference TRBV19 and TRBJ2-7 gives the whole variable domain DGGITQSPKYLFRKEGQNVTLSCEQNLNHDAMYWYRQDPGQGLRLIYYSQIVNDFQKGDIAEGYSVSREKKESFPLTVTSAQKNPTAFYLCASRLAGGYEQYFGPGTRLTVT.